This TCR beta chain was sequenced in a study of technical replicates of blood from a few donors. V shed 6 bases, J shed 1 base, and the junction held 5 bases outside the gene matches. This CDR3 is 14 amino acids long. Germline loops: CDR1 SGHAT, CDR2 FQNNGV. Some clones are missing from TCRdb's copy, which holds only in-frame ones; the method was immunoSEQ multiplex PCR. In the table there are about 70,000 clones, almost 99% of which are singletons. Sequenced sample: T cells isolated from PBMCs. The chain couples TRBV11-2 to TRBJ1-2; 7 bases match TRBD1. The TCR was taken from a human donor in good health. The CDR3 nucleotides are TGTGCCAGCAGTACGTACAGGGGTAACTATGGCTACACCTTC. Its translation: CASSTYRGNYGYTF.